This is a list of T cell receptor beta chains from one sample in a study of CD8 T cells in ankylosing spondylitis. TCRdb re-derived calls from the 5' RACE reads in MiXCR, one entry per CDR3 protein. The repertoire holds about 250,000 distinct CDR3 sequences, with roughly 32% as singletons. Sequencing was done on a sample of blood, either unsorted or a sorted T cell fraction (not recorded which). These TCRs come from a male donor with ankylosing spondylitis or in good health (not recorded which). The CDR3 runs from the conserved cysteine through the conserved F or W.

V	length	J	CDR3
TRBV20-1	14	TRBJ1-5	CSAIEWRGDQPQHF
TRBV5-1	14	TRBJ1-4	CASSPGDKNEKLFF
TRBV5-6	18	TRBJ2-7	CASSRVLPTGNQPYEQYF
TRBV20-1	13	TRBJ1-1	CSATDSLNTEAFF
TRBV15	13	TRBJ2-3	CATSREIGGTQYF
TRBV20-1	12	TRBJ2-7	CSARDRNYEQYF
TRBV6-4	15	TRBJ2-1	CASSDGGGGPNEQFF
TRBV25-1	11	TRBJ2-4	CASSVTNIQYF
TRBV20-1	13	TRBJ2-7	CSAFSGGASEQYF
TRBV25-1	14	TRBJ2-1	CATSRGWGFNEQFF
TRBV10-3	16	TRBJ2-5	CAISESNQGKQETQYF
TRBV5-1	17	TRBJ2-3	CASSLFGGLGSTDTQYF
TRBV29-1	13	TRBJ1-1	CSAKGQMNTEAFF
TRBV18	13	TRBJ2-7	CASSPPGGYEQYF
TRBV24-1	12	TRBJ2-7	CATSDRGGHQYF
TRBV11-2	14	TRBJ2-3	CASSLVSEGDTQYF
TRBV15	15	TRBJ1-2	CATSRDIQGGYGYTF
TRBV3-1	13	TRBJ2-5	CASSQVPGKTQYF
TRBV20-1	16	TRBJ2-5	CSARDFAGLAAETQYF
TRBV15	17	TRBJ2-3	CATSRLKEDREGDTQYF
TRBV15	12	TRBJ2-1	CATSRGLNEQFF
TRBV20-1	16	TRBJ2-5	CSARGRLAGAQETQYF
TRBV10-3	13	TRBJ2-2	CAISDKNTGELFF
TRBV9	16	TRBJ2-1	CASSVDGRNQANEQFF
TRBV29-1	12	TRBJ2-1	CSVRAVGNEQFF
TRBV12-3/TRBV12-4	14	TRBJ2-2	CASSFGVNTGELFF
TRBV5-5	16	TRBJ2-4	CASSTDSAWAKNIQYF
TRBV5-1	13	TRBJ1-1	CASSWGGGTEAFF
TRBV6-5	16	TRBJ1-2	CASSYSTAGGRYGYTF
TRBV12-3/TRBV12-4	13	TRBJ1-2	CASAPQGNYGYTF
TRBV19	17	TRBJ1-1	CASTSSGQGLFNTEAFF
TRBV21-1	16	TRBJ2-5	CASSKTSGGAWETQYF
TRBV10-3	14	TRBJ1-4	CAISESMMGEKLFF
TRBV7-2	15	TRBJ2-3	CASSLTGQTTDTQYF
TRBV4-2	15	TRBJ2-5	CASSRRGELQETQYF
TRBV7-6	11	TRBJ1-4	CASSLNEKLFF
TRBV5-5	16	TRBJ2-5	CASSLVAFRVQETQYF
TRBV12-3/TRBV12-4	14	TRBJ1-1	CASSFVGGNTEAFF
TRBV4-1	15	TRBJ2-7	CASSQETGRTYEQYF
TRBV5-1	13	TRBJ2-5	CASSFRDRETQYF
TRBV10-3	13	TRBJ2-1	CAISASQGFGQFF
TRBV7-2	15	TRBJ2-3	CASSPGGRGADTQYF
TRBV20-1	14	TRBJ2-7	CSAGQGAGAYEQYF
TRBV20-1	13	TRBJ2-5	CSAPRTLQETQYF